This T cell receptor beta chain came from a study of blood T cells in healthy people across ages (dated by TCRdb to between 2015 and 2017). Broadly, across the study: In model experiments, template switching captured about one uniquely barcoded TCR beta cDNA molecule for every two T cells. Using deep sequencing normalized with unique cDNA molecular identifiers, the study measured how TCR beta repertoire diversity changes with age. The donors were divided into four age groups: young (average around 15 years), middle-aged (approximately 42), aged (roughly 66) and long-lived (approximately 74). To avoid experimental bias, donors of different ages were distributed randomly across sequencing lanes. Using the same blood draw, the study looked at two additional independent replicas of 1 million unique cDNA reads for two donors, one aged 18 to 30 and the other aged 80 or older. General study outcomes and caveats: Estimates of total diversity from one million sequenced T cells were regarded as lower bounds and underestimates. Compared with the aged group, the long-lived group had more naive CD4+ T cells, fewer expanded clones and increased TCR diversity, suggesting age selection. The CMV infection status of donors was not known, potentially confounding age-related changes in expanded clonotypes. Observed TCR beta diversity per million T cells fell roughly linearly with age, and a significant reduction was already apparent by age around 40. The percentage of naive T cells measured by flow cytometry correlated strongly with observed TCR beta diversity. Since profiling was done on bulk unsorted PBMCs, naive and antigen-experienced compartments could not be conclusively compared.

On this clonotype: It lacks a known antigen. No qualities accompany the bases; no much larger clone lies one base away.

Spanning cysteine to phenylalanine, the CDR3 consists of 16 amino acids. Solely the CDR3 DNA is kept, with 48 bases framed from the first base. CDR1 and CDR2, per the germline V gene, are MNHEY and SVGAGI. The germline ends are 12 bases apart after V is trimmed by 6 bases and J by 0 bases. The 40 or so donors, aged about 6 to 100 years, were systemically healthy Caucasian individuals from Russia. About 10 milliliters of peripheral blood were collected from each donor into EDTA-treated Vacutainer tubes. Ficoll-Paque density-gradient centrifugation was used to isolate PBMCs, with at least 6 million obtained per sample. Trizol reagent was used to extract total RNA from PBMCs, with at least 5.5 micrograms per sample. For every donor, an aliquot of PBMCs went through flow cytometry to measure the percentages of naive CD45RAhigh/CD27high T cells. Receptors were amplified or captured by 5' RACE. A second roughly 7 to 12 cycle PCR used a sample-barcoded 5' primer and a J-beta primer mix. A unique molecular identifier was introduced onto each TCR beta cDNA molecule by a template-switch 5' adaptor carrying 12 random nucleotides. Each sample yielded at least 2.5 million CDR3-containing paired-end reads. All of the RNA was converted into first-strand cDNA using the Mint cDNA synthesis kit, with a TRBC-specific oligonucleotide serving as the primer. Following uracil-DNA glycosylase treatment, all cDNA underwent a first 18-cycle PCR with the universal primers M1SS and BC2_uni_R. From the authors' description of their analysis: Normalization of each sample was performed by random selection of 1 million high-quality reads, each carrying a distinct molecular identifier. Instead of being binned into consensus sequences, reads with shared molecular identifiers were discarded. MiTCR, run with a Q25 quality threshold and the strictest error-elimination algorithm, handled CDR3 identification, clonotype clustering and error correction. A nonparametric unseen species model with Euler transformation was used to estimate a lower bound on total TCR beta diversity. TCRdb applied fastp at Q25 and MiXCR to the public reads, then kept only in-frame beta chains. Each entry is one CDR3 protein sequence, shown with its most common DNA and genes. What appears here as the V and J calls and clone size reflects TCRdb's work, not the paper's. The sample records some 1.8 million distinct CDR3 sequences, 39% of which are singletons. 20% to 25% of the sample is in the top ten clones.

The TCR comes from a human donor in good health. The chain is encoded by TRBV6-5 joined to TRBJ1-6; the D gene remains uncertain. Specimen: blood. The CDR3 loop reads CASSLELGSYNSPLHF. The nucleotide sequence is TGTGCCAGCAGCCTGGAATTAGGCTCCTATAATTCACCCCTCCACTTT.